The rows below give T cell receptor beta chains drawn from one sample of a study of cytomegalovirus exposure and HLA in healthy donors. Repertoires were generated with immunoSEQ multiplex PCR, while TCRdb's copy carries only in-frame clones and drops some. The sample records about 230,000 clones, around nine tenths being singletons. Sequences were obtained from PBMCs. The origin of the receptors is a woman aged 18-35 years in good health and CMV-seronegative. CDR3s include the opening cysteine and the closing phenylalanine or tryptophan. The order of the fields is V gene, D gene, J gene, clone size, CDR3 DNA, CDR3 protein. A D gene is named only where the DNA matches it firmly. Rows give clone size only sometimes, using once, few, many, or a class for an expanded clone.

v_call: TRBV19; d_call: NA; j_call: TRBJ1-5; clone_size: NA; cdr3_nt: TGTGCCAGTAGTATGCGGGTTAGCAATCAGCCCCAGCATTTT; cdr3_aa: CASSMRVSNQPQHF
v_call: TRBV9; d_call: TRBD1; j_call: TRBJ2-7; clone_size: once; cdr3_nt: TGTGCCAGCAGCGCCCGGGACAGGGAGGCGGACGAGCAGTACTTC; cdr3_aa: CASSARDREADEQYF
v_call: TRBV5-1; d_call: NA; j_call: TRBJ1-1; clone_size: few; cdr3_nt: TGCGCCAGCAGCTTGGCCGGGGGGGGGCAGAACACTGAAGCTTTCTTT; cdr3_aa: CASSLAGGGQNTEAFF
v_call: TRBV4-3; d_call: NA; j_call: TRBJ2-7; clone_size: NA; cdr3_nt: TGCGCCAGCAGCCAAGATCTCGGAGGGAGGACTATCTACGAGCAGTACTTC; cdr3_aa: CASSQDLGGRTIYEQYF
v_call: TRBV6-5; d_call: NA; j_call: TRBJ2-7; clone_size: NA; cdr3_nt: TGTGCCAGCAGCTGGGCAGAATCCTACGAGCAGTACTTC; cdr3_aa: CASSWAESYEQYF
v_call: TRBV5-3; d_call: NA; j_call: TRBJ1-1; clone_size: NA; cdr3_nt: TGTGCCAGGTCCCGCGGGGTGACGATCGGCACTGAAGCTTTCTTT; cdr3_aa: CARSRGVTIGTEAFF
v_call: TRBV19; d_call: NA; j_call: TRBJ2-2; clone_size: NA; cdr3_nt: TGTGCCAGTAGTATAGATCACACAGGGAAAGGAGCCGGGGAGCTGTTTTTT; cdr3_aa: CASSIDHTGKGAGELFF
v_call: TRBV6-4; d_call: TRBD2; j_call: TRBJ2-7; clone_size: NA; cdr3_nt: TGTGCCAGCAGTGACTCGCCTAGCGGGAGATACGAGCAGTACTTC; cdr3_aa: CASSDSPSGRYEQYF
v_call: TRBV7-2; d_call: TRBD2; j_call: TRBJ2-7; clone_size: once; cdr3_nt: TGTGCCAGCAGCTTAGGGGGGGGTTACGAGAGGGAGCAGTACTTC; cdr3_aa: CASSLGGGYEREQYF
v_call: TRBV6-4; d_call: NA; j_call: TRBJ2-3; clone_size: NA; cdr3_nt: TGTGCCAGCAGTGCCCGTTCTGGCACAGATACGCAGTATTTT; cdr3_aa: CASSARSGTDTQYF
v_call: TRBV6-5; d_call: NA; j_call: TRBJ2-5; clone_size: NA; cdr3_nt: TGTGCCAGCAGTTACTCTGCCCACTTCCAAGAGACCCAGTACTTC; cdr3_aa: CASSYSAHFQETQYF